This TCR beta chain was sequenced in a study of blood T cell repertoires in COVID-19. Across the whole study: Collection of acute and convalescent COVID-19 samples took place in the United States, Italy and Spain. T cells, B-cell-depleted T cells, or PBMCs supplied cDNA or gDNA.

In this sample, this clone turned up once. Original methodology: Amplification of reference gene primers was used by the study to estimate nucleated cell counts. Assay used: immunoSEQ multiplex PCR; TCRdb lists only in-frame clones, some missing. V, J and clone size are those of that table, while D and trimming were read from the DNA. The data show some 200,000 clones, 70% to 90% seen once. From germline, CDR1 is LGHNT and CDR2 FRNRAP. The V end was cut by 3 bases, the J end by 8 bases, with 10 bases between. This CDR3 is built from 12 residues. The sequence was collected from a young woman who had recovered from COVID-19. Sequencing used peripheral blood. The chain couples TRBV12-5 to TRBJ1-2; D is uncertain. CDR3 sequence (DNA): TGTGCTAGTGGTTTTATTGAGGGAGGCTACACCTTC. Its translation: CASGFIEGGYTF.